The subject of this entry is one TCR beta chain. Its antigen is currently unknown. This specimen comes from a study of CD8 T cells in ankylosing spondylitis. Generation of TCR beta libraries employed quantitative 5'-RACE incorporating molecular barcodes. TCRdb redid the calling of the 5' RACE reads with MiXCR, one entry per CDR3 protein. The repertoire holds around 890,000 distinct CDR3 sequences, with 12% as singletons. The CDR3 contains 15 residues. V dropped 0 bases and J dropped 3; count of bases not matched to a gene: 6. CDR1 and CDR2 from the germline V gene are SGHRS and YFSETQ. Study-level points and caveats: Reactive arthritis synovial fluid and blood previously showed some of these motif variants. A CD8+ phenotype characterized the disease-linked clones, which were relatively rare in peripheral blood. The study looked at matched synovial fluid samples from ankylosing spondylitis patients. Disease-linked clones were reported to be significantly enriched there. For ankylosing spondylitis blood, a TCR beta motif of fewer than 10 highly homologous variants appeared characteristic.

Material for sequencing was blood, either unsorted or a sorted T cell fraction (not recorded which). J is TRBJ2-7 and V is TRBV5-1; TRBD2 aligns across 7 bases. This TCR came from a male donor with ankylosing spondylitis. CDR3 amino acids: CASSLAGGKGYEQYF. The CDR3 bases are TGCGCCAGCAGCTTGGCGGGGGGTAAGGGCTACGAGCAGTACTTC.